Here is one TCR beta chain with its context. These data are taken from a study of blood T cell repertoires in COVID-19. Profiled with immunoSEQ multiplex PCR; TCRdb holds only in-frame clones, not every one. The table has about 350,000 clones, 87% seen once; the top ten hold approximately 0.93%. CDR1 and CDR2 (germline): LNHDA, SQIVND (reference sequence). V dropped 5 bases and J dropped 3; count of bases not matched to a gene: 7. The CDR3 is made up of 14 amino acids. Participants were placed into cohorts based on the clinical history they reported. V usage is TRBV19 and J usage is TRBJ2-7, with 7 bases that match TRBD2. The TCR originated in a woman in her thirties who had recovered from COVID-19. The sample taken for sequencing was PBMCs or T cells enriched from blood (not recorded which). DNA for the CDR3: TGTGCCAGTAGTGTAAGCGGGGCGAACTACGAGCAGTACTTC. Translation gives CASSVSGANYEQYF.